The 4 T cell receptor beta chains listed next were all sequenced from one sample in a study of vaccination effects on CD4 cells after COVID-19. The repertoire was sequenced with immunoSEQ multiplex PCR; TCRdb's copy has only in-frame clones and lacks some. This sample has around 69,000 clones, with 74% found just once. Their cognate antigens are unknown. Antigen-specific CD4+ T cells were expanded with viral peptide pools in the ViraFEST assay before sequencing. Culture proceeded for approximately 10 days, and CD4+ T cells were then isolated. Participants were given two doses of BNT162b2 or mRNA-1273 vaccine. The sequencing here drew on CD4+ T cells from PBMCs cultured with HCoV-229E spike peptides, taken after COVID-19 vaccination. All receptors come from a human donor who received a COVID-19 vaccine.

The chain's CDR3 is CASSSDRANSPLHF. The CDR3 nucleotides are TGCGCCAGCAGCTCGGACAGGGCTAATTCACCCCTCCACTTT. The rearrangement uses TRBV5-1 and TRBJ1-6; 8 nucleotides align to TRBD1. Trimming cost V 3 bases and J 6 bases; bases outside gene matches: 2. This CDR3 comprises 14 residues. The germline V gene has CDR1 SGHRS and CDR2 YFSETQ.

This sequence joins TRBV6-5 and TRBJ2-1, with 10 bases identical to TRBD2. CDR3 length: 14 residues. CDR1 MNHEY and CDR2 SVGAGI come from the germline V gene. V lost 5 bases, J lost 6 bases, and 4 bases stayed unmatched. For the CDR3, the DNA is TGTGCCAGCAGTCGGACTAGCGGAGTCAATGAGCAGTTCTTC. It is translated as CASSRTSGVNEQFF.

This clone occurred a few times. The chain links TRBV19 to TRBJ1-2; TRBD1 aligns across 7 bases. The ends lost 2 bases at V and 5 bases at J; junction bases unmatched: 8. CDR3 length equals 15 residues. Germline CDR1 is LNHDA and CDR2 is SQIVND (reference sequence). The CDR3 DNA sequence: TGTGCCAGTAGTATAATCGAGACAGGGAATTATGGCTACACCTTC. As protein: CASSIIETGNYGYTF.

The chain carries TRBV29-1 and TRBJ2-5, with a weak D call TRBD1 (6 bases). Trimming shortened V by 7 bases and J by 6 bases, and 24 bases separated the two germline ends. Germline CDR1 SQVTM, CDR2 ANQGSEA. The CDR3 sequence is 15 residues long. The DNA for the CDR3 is TGCAGCGGCACGAAGGCCGCAGGGGCGGCGAAGACCCAGTACTTC. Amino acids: CSGTKAAGAAKTQYF.